The source of this T cell receptor beta chain is a study of blood T cell repertoires in COVID-19. On the study more broadly: Spain, Italy and the United States supplied samples that represented acute and convalescent COVID-19. T cells, B-cell-depleted T cells, or PBMCs provided the cDNA or gDNA that served as material.

Enrolment of Seattle patients took place during active infection, and they were followed longitudinally. The CDR3 is made up of 12 amino acids. V gave up 8 bases and J gave up 8 bases; unmatched junction bases: 3. Germline V CDR1 and CDR2: LNHNV, YYDKDF (reference sequence). Authors' analysis steps: By means of reference gene primer amplification, nucleated cell counts were estimated. Clones were sequenced by immunoSEQ multiplex PCR, and TCRdb holds only the in-frame ones, with some missing. The DNA gave D and trimming, while V, J and clone size come from that table. Among roughly 230,000 clones listed, almost 90% were seen once.

The chain employs TRBV15 and TRBJ1-6; TRBD1 matches 7 bases. Input material: peripheral blood. This receptor was obtained from a woman aged 55 to 70 with COVID-19, enrolled during active disease. CDR3 DNA: TGTGCCACCGCAGGGGGTGATTCACCCCTCCACTTT. Encoded protein: CATAGGDSPLHF. Together with reference TRBV15 and TRBJ1-6, the CDR3 gives the full variable domain: DAMVIQNPRYQVTQFGKPVTLSCSQTLNHNVMYWYQQKSSQAPKLLFHYYDKDFNNEADTPDNFQSRRPNTSFCFLDIRSPGLGDTAMYLCATAGGDSPLHFGNGTRLTVT.